The subject of this entry is one T cell receptor beta chain. Its specificity is unknown. The V gene's germline CDR1 is GTSNPN and CDR2 SVGIG (reference sequence). V trimming: 1 base; J trimming: 3 bases; junction bases outside the gene matches: 7. This CDR3 is built from 16 residues. This entry is derived from a study of beta chain features in type 1 diabetes. Regarding the study as a whole: TCRB CDR3 length was moderately but significantly reduced in all four CD4+ subsets of Type 1 diabetes patients.

The authors reverse transcribed all of the isolated RNA, so sequencing captured expressed TCRB transcripts. Clones were read by immunoSEQ multiplex PCR, and TCRdb kept only the in-frame ones, dropping some. The sample lists about 160,000 clones; 8.5% to 10% were seen once. This chain links TRBV30 with TRBJ2-1, with 9 nucleotides matching TRBD2. This clonotype originated in a woman in her thirties with type 1 diabetes. Source material: central memory CD4+ T cells from blood. CDR3 bases: TGTGCCTGGAGTGGTATAGCGGGAGATTACTACAATGAGCAGTTCTTC. It specifies CAWSGIAGDYYNEQFF.